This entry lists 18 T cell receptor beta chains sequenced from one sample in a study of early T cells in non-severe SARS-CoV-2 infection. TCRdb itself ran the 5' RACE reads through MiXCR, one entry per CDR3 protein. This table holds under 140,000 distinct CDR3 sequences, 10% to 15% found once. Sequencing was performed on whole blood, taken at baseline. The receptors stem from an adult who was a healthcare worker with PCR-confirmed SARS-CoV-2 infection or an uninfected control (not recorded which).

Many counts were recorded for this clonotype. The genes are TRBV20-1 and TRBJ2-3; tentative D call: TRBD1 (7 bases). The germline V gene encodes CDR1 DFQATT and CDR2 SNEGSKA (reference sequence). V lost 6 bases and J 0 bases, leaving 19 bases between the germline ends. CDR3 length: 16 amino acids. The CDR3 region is CSAHGGGVTSTDTQYF. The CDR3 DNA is TGCAGTGCCCACGGAGGGGGCGTAACTAGCACAGATACGCAGTATTTT.

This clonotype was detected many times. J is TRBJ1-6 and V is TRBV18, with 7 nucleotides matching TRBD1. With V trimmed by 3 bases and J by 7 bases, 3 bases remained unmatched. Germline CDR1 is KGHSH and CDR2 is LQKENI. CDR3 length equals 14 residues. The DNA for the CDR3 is TGTGCCAGCTCACCGGACAGGAAGAATTCACCCCTCCACTTT. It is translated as CASSPDRKNSPLHF. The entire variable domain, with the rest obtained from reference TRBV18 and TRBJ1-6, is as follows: NAGVMQNPRHLVRRRGQEARLRCSPMKGHSHVYWYRQLPEEGLKFMVYLQKENIIDESGMPKERFSAEFPKEGPSILRIQQVVRGDSAAYFCASSPDRKNSPLHFGNGTRLTVT.

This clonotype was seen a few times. This CDR3 reads CASTPQSQGTEAFF. The DNA for the CDR3 is TGTGCCAGCACCCCACAGTCACAGGGGACTGAAGCTTTCTTT. The gene calls are TRBV12-3 or TRBV12-4 and TRBJ1-1; 7 bases match TRBD1. The CDR3 consists of 14 residues. The ends lost 7 bases at V and 5 bases at J; junction bases unmatched: 10.

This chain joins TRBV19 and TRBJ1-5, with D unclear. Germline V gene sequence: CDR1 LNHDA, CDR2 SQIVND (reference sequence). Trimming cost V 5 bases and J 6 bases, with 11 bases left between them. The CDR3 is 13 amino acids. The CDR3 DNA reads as TGTGCCAGTAGTCTCCGGGATAGTCAGCCCCAGCATTTT. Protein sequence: CASSLRDSQPQHF.

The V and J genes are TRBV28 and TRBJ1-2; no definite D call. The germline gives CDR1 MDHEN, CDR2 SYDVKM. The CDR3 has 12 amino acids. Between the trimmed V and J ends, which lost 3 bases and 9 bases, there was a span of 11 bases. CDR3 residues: CASSLSNSRYTF. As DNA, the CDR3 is TGTGCCAGCAGTTTGTCGAACAGCCGCTACACCTTC.

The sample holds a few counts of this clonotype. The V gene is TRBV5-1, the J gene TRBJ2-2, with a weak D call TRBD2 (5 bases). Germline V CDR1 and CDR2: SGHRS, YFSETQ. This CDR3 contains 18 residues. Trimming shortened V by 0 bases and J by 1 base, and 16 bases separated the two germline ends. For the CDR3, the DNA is TGCGCCAGCAGCTTGGACGGACTTCCCGTCTTGAACACCGGGGAGCTGTTTTTT. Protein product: CASSLDGLPVLNTGELFF.

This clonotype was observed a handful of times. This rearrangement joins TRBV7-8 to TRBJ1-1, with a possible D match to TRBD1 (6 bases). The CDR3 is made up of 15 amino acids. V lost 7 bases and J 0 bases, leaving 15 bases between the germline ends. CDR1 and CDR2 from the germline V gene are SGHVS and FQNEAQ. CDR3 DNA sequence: TGTGCCAGCATCGATTTGAGGGGGATGAACACTGAAGCTTTCTTT. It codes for CASIDLRGMNTEAFF.

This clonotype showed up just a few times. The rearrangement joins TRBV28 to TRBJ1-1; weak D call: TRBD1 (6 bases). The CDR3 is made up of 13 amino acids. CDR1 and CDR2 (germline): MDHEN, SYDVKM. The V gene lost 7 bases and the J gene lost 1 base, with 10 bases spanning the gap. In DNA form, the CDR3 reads TGTGCCAGCAACCAGGGGCCGAACACTGAAGCTTTCTTT. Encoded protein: CASNQGPNTEAFF.

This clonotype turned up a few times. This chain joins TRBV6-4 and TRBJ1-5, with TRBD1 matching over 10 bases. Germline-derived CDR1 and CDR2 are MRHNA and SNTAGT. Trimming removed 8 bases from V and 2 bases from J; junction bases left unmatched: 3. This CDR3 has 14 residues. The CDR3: CASPDRGGNQPQHF. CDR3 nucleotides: TGTGCCAGCCCGGACAGGGGGGGCAATCAGCCCCAGCATTTT.

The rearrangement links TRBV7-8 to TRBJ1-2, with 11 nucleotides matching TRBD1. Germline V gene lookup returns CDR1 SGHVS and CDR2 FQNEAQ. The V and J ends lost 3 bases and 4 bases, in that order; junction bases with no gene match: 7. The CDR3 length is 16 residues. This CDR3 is CASSFGQGALGYGYTF. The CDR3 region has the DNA TGTGCCAGCAGCTTCGGACAGGGGGCCCTAGGCTATGGCTACACCTTC. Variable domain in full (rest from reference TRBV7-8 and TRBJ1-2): GAGVSQSPRYKVAKRGQDVALRCDPISGHVSLFWYQQALGQGPEFLTYFQNEAQLDKSGLPSDRFFAERPEGSVSTLKIQRTQQEDSAVYLCASSFGQGALGYGYTFGSGTRLTVV.

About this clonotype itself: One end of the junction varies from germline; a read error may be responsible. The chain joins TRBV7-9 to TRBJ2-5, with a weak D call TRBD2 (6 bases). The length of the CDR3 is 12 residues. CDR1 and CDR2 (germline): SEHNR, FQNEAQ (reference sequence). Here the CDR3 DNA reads TGTGCCAGCACCTTAGCGGAAGAGACCCAGTACTTC. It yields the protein CASTLAEETQYF. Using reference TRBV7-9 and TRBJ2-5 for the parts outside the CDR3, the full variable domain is DTGVSQNPRHKITKRGQNVTFRCDPISEHNRLYWYRQTLGQGPEFLTYFQNEAQLEKSRLLSDRFSAERPKGSFSTLEIQRTEQGDSAMYLCASTLAEETQYFGPGTRLLVL.

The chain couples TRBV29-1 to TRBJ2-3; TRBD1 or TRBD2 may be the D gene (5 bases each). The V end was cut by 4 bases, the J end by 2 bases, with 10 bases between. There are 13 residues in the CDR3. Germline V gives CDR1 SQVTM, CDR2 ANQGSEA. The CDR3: CSVAGRATDTQYF. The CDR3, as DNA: TGCAGCGTTGCGGGGCGGGCCACAGATACGCAGTATTTT.

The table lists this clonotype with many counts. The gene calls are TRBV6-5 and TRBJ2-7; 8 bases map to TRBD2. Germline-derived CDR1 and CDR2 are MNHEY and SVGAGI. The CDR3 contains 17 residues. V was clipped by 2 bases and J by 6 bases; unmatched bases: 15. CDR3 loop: CASSYLPRRGAEGEQYF. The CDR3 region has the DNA TGTGCCAGCAGTTACCTTCCCCGGCGGGGGGCGGAGGGCGAGCAGTACTTC.

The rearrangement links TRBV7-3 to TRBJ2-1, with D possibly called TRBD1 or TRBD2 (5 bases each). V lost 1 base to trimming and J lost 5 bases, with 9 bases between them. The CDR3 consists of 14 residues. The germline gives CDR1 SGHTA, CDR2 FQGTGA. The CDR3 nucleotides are TGTGCCAGCAGCTTAATTGGGGGTCACAATGAGCAGTTCTTC. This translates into CASSLIGGHNEQFF.

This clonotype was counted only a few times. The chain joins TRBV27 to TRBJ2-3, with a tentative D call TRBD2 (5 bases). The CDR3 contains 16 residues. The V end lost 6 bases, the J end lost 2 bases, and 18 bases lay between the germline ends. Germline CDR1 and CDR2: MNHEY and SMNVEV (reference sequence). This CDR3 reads CASSLRSGYLTDTQYF. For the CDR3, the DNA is TGTGCCAGCAGCCTTCGAAGCGGTTACCTCACAGATACGCAGTATTTT.

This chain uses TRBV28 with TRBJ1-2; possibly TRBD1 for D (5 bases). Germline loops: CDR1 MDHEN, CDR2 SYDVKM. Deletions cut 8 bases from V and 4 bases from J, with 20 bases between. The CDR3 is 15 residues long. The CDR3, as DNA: TGTGCCAGCGAACAGATCCGGGGCGGGGGCTATGGCTACACCTTC. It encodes CASEQIRGGGYGYTF.

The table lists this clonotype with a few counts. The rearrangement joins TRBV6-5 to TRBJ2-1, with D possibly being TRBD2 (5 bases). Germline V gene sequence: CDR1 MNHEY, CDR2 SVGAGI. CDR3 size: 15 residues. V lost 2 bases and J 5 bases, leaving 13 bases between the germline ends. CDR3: CASSYQAGPNNEQFF. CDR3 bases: TGTGCCAGCAGTTACCAGGCGGGTCCGAACAATGAGCAGTTCTTC.

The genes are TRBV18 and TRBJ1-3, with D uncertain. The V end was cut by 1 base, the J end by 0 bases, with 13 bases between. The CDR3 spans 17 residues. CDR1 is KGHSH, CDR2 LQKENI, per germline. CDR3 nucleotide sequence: TGTGCCAGCTCACCACACCCCATACCTTACTCTGGAAACACCATATATTTT. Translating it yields CASSPHPIPYSGNTIYF.